This paragraph covers one T cell receptor (beta chain) sequence. These data originate in a study of tumor T cells in aggressive B-cell lymphoma. CDR1 is SGHAT and CDR2 is FQNNGV in the germline V gene. V was pared by 0 bases and J by 3 bases, with 12 bases between. The CDR3 loop spans 15 amino acids. TCRdb's table, derived via immunoSEQ multiplex PCR, lists solely in-frame clones and lacks some. The repertoire consists of over 1,500 clones, with 85% to 95% occurring once and the leading ten covering roughly 3%. V gene TRBV11-2 combines with J gene TRBJ2-7; a possible D gene is TRBD1 (6 bases). This TCR was recovered from an adult with diffuse large B cell lymphoma. Sequenced material: tumor tissue. CDR3 nucleotide sequence: TGTGCCAGCAGCTTAGATGATTGGACAGACTACGAGCAGTACTTC. Translation gives CASSLDDWTDYEQYF.